One sample yielded the 20 T cell receptor beta chains listed below, sequenced in a study of T cell repertoires in cytomegalovirus infection. TCRdb recomputed calls from the reads with MiXCR, one row per CDR3 protein. In the table there are around 120,000 distinct CDR3 sequences, roughly two fifths of which are singletons. The antigens these receptors bind are not known. The sample consisted of CD8+ T cells from cultured PBMCs, taken from culture after CMV antigen stimulation. These receptors all come from a human donor in good health (CMV status not recorded). Some clones in this sample may be carry-over from other donors' samples.

This clonotype was counted ten times or more. The gene calls are TRBV7-9 and TRBJ2-1; no reliable D call. Trimming left V 3 bases short and J 1 base short, with 7 bases between. The CDR3 is 14 residues long. The germline V gene encodes CDR1 SEHNR and CDR2 FQNEAQ (reference sequence). Here the CDR3 reads CASSFRVSYNEQFF. CDR3 coding DNA: TGTGCCAGCAGCTTTAGAGTTTCCTACAATGAGCAGTTCTTC.

J is TRBJ2-7 and V is TRBV6-5, with a weak D call TRBD1 (6 bases). This CDR3 comprises 14 residues. The V and J ends lost 4 bases and 3 bases respectively, with 13 bases between them. Per germline, CDR1 MNHEY and CDR2 SVGAGI. The CDR3 bases are TGTGCCAGCAGTTCAGGGGCCAATATCTACGAGCAGTACTTC. This codes for CASSSGANIYEQYF.

The chain uses TRBV28 and TRBJ2-7; 8 bases align to TRBD1. The germline gives CDR1 MDHEN, CDR2 SYDVKM. The CDR3 is made up of 15 amino acids. V trimming: 6 bases; J trimming: 9 bases; junction bases outside the gene matches: 16. CDR3 residues: CASSSQGQGPGVQYF. The CDR3, as DNA: TGTGCCAGCAGCTCCCAAGGACAGGGTCCGGGTGTGCAGTACTTC.

This clonotype is a singleton in its sample. The V gene is TRBV19, the J gene TRBJ2-7; TRBD2 is a possible D gene (5 bases). CDR1 LNHDA and CDR2 SQIVND come from the germline V gene (reference sequence). The CDR3 has 12 residues. V dropped 3 bases and J dropped 5 bases, with 8 bases sitting between them. DNA for the CDR3: TGTGCCAGTAGTATCGGGGTGAACGAGCAGTACTTC. Protein sequence: CASSIGVNEQYF.

The sample holds a few counts of this clonotype. V is TRBV12-3 or TRBV12-4 and J is TRBJ2-1; 16 bases map to TRBD2. The ends lost 5 bases at V and 3 bases at J; junction bases unmatched: 7. The CDR3 totals 18 residues. This CDR3 reads CASSPGLAGGLGYNEQFF. The CDR3 DNA follows: TGTGCCAGCAGTCCGGGACTAGCGGGGGGGCTTGGCTACAATGAGCAGTTCTTC.

CDR3 residues: CASRGDENIQYF. The DNA for the CDR3 is TGTGCCAGCAGGGGGGATGAAAACATTCAGTACTTC. This chain connects TRBV7-9 to TRBJ2-4; D might be TRBD1 or TRBD2, each matching 5 bases. Trimming left V 6 bases short and J 5 bases short, with 8 bases between. The CDR3 is 12 amino acids. Per germline, CDR1 SEHNR and CDR2 FQNEAQ (reference sequence).

The table lists this clonotype with a few counts. The V call is TRBV7-8, the J call TRBJ2-1; 11 bases are shared with TRBD2. Looked up from germline, CDR1 is SGHVS and CDR2 is FQNEAQ. The CDR3 extends over 14 amino acids. The V gene end was trimmed by 5 bases and the J gene end by 5 bases; junction bases not matched to a gene: 2. This CDR3 is CASSGSGGDNEQFF. The DNA for the CDR3 is TGTGCCAGCAGCGGTAGCGGGGGGGACAATGAGCAGTTCTTC.

This rearrangement joins TRBV7-2 to TRBJ1-1, with 8 bases identical to TRBD1. Germline-derived CDR1 and CDR2 are SGHTA and FQGNSA. The CDR3 contains 15 residues. V gave up 5 bases and J gave up 2 bases; unmatched junction bases: 7. The CDR3 spells CASSPGGSVNTEAFF. Written as DNA, the CDR3 is TGTGCCAGCAGCCCAGGGGGCTCAGTTAACACTGAAGCTTTCTTT.

Here the CDR3 reads CASSLFPVNTEAFF. DNA for the CDR3: TGTGCCAGCAGCTTATTCCCAGTTAACACTGAAGCTTTCTTT. The rearrangement joins TRBV11-1 to TRBJ1-1; no clear D. The length of the CDR3 is 14 residues. Germline V gives CDR1 SGHAT, CDR2 FQDESV (reference sequence). The V and J ends lost 2 bases and 2 bases respectively, with 9 bases between them. Variable domain in full (rest from reference TRBV11-1 and TRBJ1-1): EAEVAQSPRYKITEKSQAVAFWCDPISGHATLYWYRQILGQGPELLVQFQDESVVDDSQLPKDRFSAERLKGVDSTLKIQPAELGDSAMYLCASSLFPVNTEAFFGQGTRLTVV.

The chain employs TRBV7-6 and TRBJ2-1; D is uncertain. V dropped 9 bases and J dropped 3 bases, with 12 bases sitting between them. CDR1 and CDR2 from the germline V gene are SGHVS and FNYEAQ. This CDR3 region has 13 residues. The CDR3 spells CASVGDDYNEQFF. As DNA, the CDR3 is TGTGCCAGTGTAGGAGACGACTACAATGAGCAGTTCTTC.

In this sample, this clonotype turned up a few times. The rearrangement joins TRBV12-3 or TRBV12-4 to TRBJ2-5, with TRBD2 identical over 9 bases. The V segment lost 5 bases and the J segment 5 bases; nucleotides outside the gene matches: 12. The CDR3 consists of 16 residues. The CDR3 nucleotides are TGTGCCAGCAGTCTATTAGGACTAGCGAGGGCCGAGACCCAGTACTTC. Protein: CASSLLGLARAETQYF.

This clonotype has only one observation. The chain uses TRBV12-3 or TRBV12-4 and TRBJ1-4; perhaps TRBD1 as D (5 bases). The CDR3 consists of 16 residues. V was clipped by 0 bases and J by 6 bases, with 14 bases between them. The CDR3 DNA follows: TGTGCCAGCAGTTTAGCTTCAGGGTGGGGTTATGAAAAACTGTTTTTT. Translation gives CASSLASGWGYEKLFF.

This clonotype was found a few times. V and J are TRBV28 and TRBJ2-3, with D maybe TRBD1 (6 bases). V was pared by 7 bases and J by 3 bases, with 20 bases between. There are 16 residues in the CDR3. Germline CDR1 MDHEN, CDR2 SYDVKM. CDR3: CASTGPTTGLTDTQYF. The CDR3 coding sequence is TGTGCCAGCACCGGCCCTACAACAGGGTTGACAGATACGCAGTATTTT.

This rearrangement joins TRBV11-1 to TRBJ1-1; D might be TRBD1 (5 bases). The CDR3 contains 14 residues. Germline CDR1 is SGHAT and CDR2 is FQDESV (reference sequence). With 4 bases removed from V and 7 bases from J, the gap between germline ends came to 16 bases. The CDR3 region is CASSSLAGHLEAFF. Written as DNA, the CDR3 is TGTGCCAGCAGCTCCTTGGCTGGACACCTTGAAGCTTTCTTT.

This chain connects TRBV7-6 to TRBJ2-6; D tentatively fits TRBD1 or TRBD2 (5 bases each). From germline, CDR1 is SGHVS and CDR2 FNYEAQ. CDR3 length: 17 residues. The germline V and J ends were trimmed by 2 bases and 0 bases, with 11 bases remaining between them. CDR3 sequence reads: CASSLTGTDSGANVLTF. CDR3 sequence (DNA): TGTGCCAGCAGCTTAACCGGGACGGACTCTGGGGCCAACGTCCTGACTTTC.

This sequence joins TRBV7-6 and TRBJ2-5; D possibly corresponds to TRBD1 (5 bases). Germline lookup yields CDR1 SGHVS and CDR2 FNYEAQ. The CDR3 runs 14 residues. Between the trimmed V and J ends, which lost 0 bases and 3 bases, there was a span of 8 bases. The chain's CDR3 is CASSLALDKETQYF. The CDR3 DNA follows: TGTGCCAGCAGCTTAGCGCTGGACAAAGAGACCCAGTACTTC.

There are a few counts of this clonotype. The chain uses TRBV27 and TRBJ2-2; D uncertain. From germline, CDR1 is MNHEY and CDR2 SMNVEV (reference sequence). This CDR3 contains 15 residues. V lost 3 bases, J lost 6 bases, and 14 bases lay in between. The CDR3 loop reads CASSFLAARAGELFF. The CDR3 bases are TGTGCCAGCAGTTTTCTGGCTGCTAGGGCCGGGGAGCTGTTTTTT.

This clonotype came up a few times. The chain is built from TRBV20-1 and TRBJ1-5; a weak D match, TRBD1 (5 bases). V shed 0 bases and J shed 9 bases, with 30 bases lying between them. The CDR3 is 19 amino acids. The germline gives CDR1 DFQATT, CDR2 SNEGSKA (reference sequence). For the CDR3, the DNA is TGCAGTGCTAGAGACCGTTTGGGCCAGGGTGGGATCCCTAATGGGCCCCAGCATTTT. Protein: CSARDRLGQGGIPNGPQHF.

This rearrangement joins TRBV2 to TRBJ1-1; no definite D call. CDR3 length equals 14 residues. Between the trimmed V and J ends, which lost 3 bases and 0 bases, there was a span of 8 bases. Germline V gene lookup returns CDR1 SNHLY and CDR2 FYNNEI. CDR3 nucleotide sequence: TGTGCCAGCAGTGATTTCCTCATGAACACTGAAGCTTTCTTT. It yields the protein CASSDFLMNTEAFF.

At least ten counts were recorded for this clonotype. The chain carries TRBV7-9 and TRBJ1-1, with D uncertain. The CDR3 is 13 residues long. Germline loops: CDR1 SEHNR, CDR2 FQNEAQ (reference sequence). The V gene lost 5 bases and the J gene lost 0 bases, with 7 bases spanning the gap. CDR3 residues: CASSPELNTEAFF. CDR3 DNA: TGTGCCAGCAGCCCAGAGTTGAACACTGAAGCTTTCTTT.